This TCR beta chain was identified in a study of Ad26.COV2.S vaccination and SARS-CoV-2 variants. General observations from the study: Possible underestimation of total T cell responses by the TCR breadth and depth analyses was noted.

Treatment in this sample: roughly 18 received Ad26.COV2.S at low or high dose, single or two shots; 5 received placebo; per-sample allocation not given. All samples were drawn on day 63, counting from the first vaccine or placebo injection. Its platform was an Ad26 vector, and its expressed antigen was Wuhan-strain SARS-CoV-2 spike. As for this clone: The antigen is undetermined.

Per germline, CDR1 ENHRY and CDR2 SYGVKD. CDR3 size: 13 residues. After removal of 7 bases from V and 8 bases from J, the junction contained 6 bases not matched to a gene. TCRdb's copy holds only in-frame clones and misses some; the assay was immunoSEQ multiplex PCR. The table has some 270,000 clones, around nine tenths seen once. The source was peripheral blood, collected in a trial of Ad26.COV2.S vaccine versus placebo. The V gene is TRBV10-3, the J gene TRBJ2-1, with 9 bases fitting TRBD1. The clonotype comes from a person between 18 and 65 years old who received the Ad26.COV2.S COVID-19 vaccine or a placebo. As DNA, the CDR3 is TGTGCCATCAAAACAGGGGGCTCCTATGAGCAGTTCTTC. Translating gives CAIKTGGSYEQFF.